Each of the 7 T cell receptor beta chains below was sequenced from the same sample in a study of blood T cell repertoires in COVID-19. Clones were sequenced by immunoSEQ multiplex PCR, and TCRdb holds only the in-frame ones, with some missing. The sample includes some 64,000 clones, just over 70% of them seen just once. Sequencing was done on a sample of PBMCs or T cells enriched from blood (not recorded which). Every receptor here comes from an older woman who had been exposed to COVID-19.

This chain connects TRBV12-3 or TRBV12-4 to TRBJ1-5; D gene unclear. The CDR3 extends over 13 amino acids. With 6 bases removed from V and 7 bases from J, the gap between germline ends came to 13 bases. CDR3 bases: TGTGCCAGCAGCTCGGGAGGGTTACAGCCCCAGCATTTT. Translated, it gives CASSSGGLQPQHF.

This sequence joins TRBV28 and TRBJ2-2; TRBD1 matches at 9 bases. From germline, CDR1 is MDHEN and CDR2 SYDVKM. The CDR3 covers 16 residues. J gave up 6 bases and V 3 bases, and 8 bases lay outside the gene matches. The CDR3, as DNA: TGTGCCAGCAGTTTCCCTCCGGGACAGGGCCCCGGGGAGCTGTTTTTT. Translated, it gives CASSFPPGQGPGELFF.

This clone was counted only a few times. The chain joins TRBV6-5 to TRBJ1-4; D perhaps matches TRBD1 (6 bases). With 2 bases removed from V and 8 bases from J, the gap between germline ends came to 12 bases. Germline V gives CDR1 MNHEY, CDR2 SVGAGI. The CDR3 contains 14 residues. CDR3 coding DNA: TGTGCCAGCAGTTACACACAGGGTGGCGAAAAACTGTTTTTT. Translation: CASSYTQGGEKLFF.

V is TRBV30 and J is TRBJ2-1; 7 nucleotides match TRBD2. The CDR3 has 14 amino acids. The germline CDR1 and CDR2 sequences are GTSNPN and SVGIG (reference sequence). Trimming removed 4 bases from V and 8 bases from J; junction bases left unmatched: 11. DNA of the CDR3: TGTGCCTGGAACGGACTAGTTGCTGGCGATGAGCAGTTCTTC. Protein product: CAWNGLVAGDEQFF.

The chain couples TRBV7-2 to TRBJ2-7; 11 nucleotides match TRBD2. Per germline, CDR1 SGHTA and CDR2 FQGNSA. The J segment lost 4 bases and the V segment lost 1 base, leaving 6 bases of the junction unmatched. The CDR3 consists of 16 residues. The CDR3 spells CASSLGVAGGPYEQYF. In DNA form, the CDR3 reads TGTGCCAGCAGCTTAGGGGTAGCGGGGGGGCCTTACGAGCAGTACTTC.

In its sample, this clone was seen a few times. The chain's CDR3 is CAWSDKQGPYDGYTF. The CDR3 DNA is TGTGCCTGGAGCGATAAACAGGGGCCCTACGATGGCTACACCTTC. The V and J genes are TRBV30 and TRBJ1-2; 7 nucleotides align to TRBD1. The CDR3 consists of 15 residues. Germline V gene lookup returns CDR1 GTSNPN and CDR2 SVGIG (reference sequence). With V trimmed by 3 bases and J by 6 bases, 13 bases remained unmatched.

This chain joins TRBV2 and TRBJ1-1; perhaps TRBD1 as D (5 bases). The germline V and J ends were trimmed by 10 bases and 0 bases, with 18 bases remaining between them. Germline V gene lookup returns CDR1 SNHLY and CDR2 FYNNEI. The CDR3 is 15 residues long. The CDR3 loop reads CAIKVSGPVNTEAFF. The CDR3 DNA reads as TGTGCCATCAAGGTTTCAGGGCCGGTGAACACTGAAGCTTTCTTT. Complete variable domain (other parts from reference TRBV2 and TRBJ1-1): EPEVTQTPSHQVTQMGQEVILRCVPISNHLYFYWYRQILGQKVEFLVSFYNNEISEKSEIFDDQFSVERPDGSNFTLKIRSTKLEDSAMYFCAIKVSGPVNTEAFFGQGTRLTVV.